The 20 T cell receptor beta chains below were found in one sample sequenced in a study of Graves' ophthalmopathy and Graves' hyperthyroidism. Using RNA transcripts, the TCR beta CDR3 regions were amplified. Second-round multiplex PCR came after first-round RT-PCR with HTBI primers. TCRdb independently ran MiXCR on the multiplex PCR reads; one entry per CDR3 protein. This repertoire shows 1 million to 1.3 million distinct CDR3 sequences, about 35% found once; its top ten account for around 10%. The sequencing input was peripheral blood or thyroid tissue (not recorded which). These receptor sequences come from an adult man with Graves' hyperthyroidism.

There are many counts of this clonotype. The CDR3 spells CASSVRQGILGEQYF. The CDR3 DNA sequence: TGTGCCAGCAGTGTCAGACAGGGAATATTGGGGGAGCAGTACTTC. The genes are TRBV2 and TRBJ2-7; 7 nucleotides agree with TRBD1. Trimming cost V 4 bases and J 7 bases; bases outside gene matches: 13. Germline V gene lookup returns CDR1 SNHLY and CDR2 FYNNEI. CDR3 length: 15 amino acids.

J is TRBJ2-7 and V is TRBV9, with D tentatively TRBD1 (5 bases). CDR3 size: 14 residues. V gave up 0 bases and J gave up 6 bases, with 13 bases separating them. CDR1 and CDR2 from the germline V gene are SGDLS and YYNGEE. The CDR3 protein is CASSVGGGASEQYF. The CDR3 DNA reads TGTGCCAGCAGCGTAGGGGGCGGTGCTTCCGAGCAGTACTTC.

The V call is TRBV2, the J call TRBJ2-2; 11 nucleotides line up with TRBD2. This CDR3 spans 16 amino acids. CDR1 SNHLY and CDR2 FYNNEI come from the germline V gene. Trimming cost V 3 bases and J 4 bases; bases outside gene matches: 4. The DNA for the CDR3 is TGTGCCAGCAGTGACCTAGCGGGAGGACCCACCGGGGAGCTGTTTTTT. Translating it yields CASSDLAGGPTGELFF.

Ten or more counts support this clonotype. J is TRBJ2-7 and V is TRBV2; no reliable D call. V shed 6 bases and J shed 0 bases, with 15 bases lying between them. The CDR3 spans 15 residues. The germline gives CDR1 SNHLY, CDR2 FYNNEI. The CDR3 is CASSSGLTFSYEQYF. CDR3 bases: TGTGCCAGCAGCTCCGGCCTTACCTTCTCCTACGAGCAGTACTTC.

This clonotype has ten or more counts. The CDR3 DNA reads TGTGCCAGCAGCCGGGACGTCTATGGCTACACCTTC. Residues: CASSRDVYGYTF. V is TRBV5-4 and J is TRBJ1-2, with D tentatively TRBD1 (5 bases). The CDR3 spans 12 residues. CDR1 is SGHNT, CDR2 YYREEE, per germline (reference sequence). V dropped 4 bases and J dropped 4 bases, with 8 bases sitting between them.

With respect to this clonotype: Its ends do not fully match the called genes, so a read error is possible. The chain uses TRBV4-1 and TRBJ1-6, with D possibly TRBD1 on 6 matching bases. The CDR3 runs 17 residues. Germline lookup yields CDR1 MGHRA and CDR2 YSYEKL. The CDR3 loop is CASSQPTGRSYNSPLHF. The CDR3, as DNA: TGTGCCAGCAGCCAGCCGACAGGCCGCTCCTATAATTCACCCCTCCACTTT.

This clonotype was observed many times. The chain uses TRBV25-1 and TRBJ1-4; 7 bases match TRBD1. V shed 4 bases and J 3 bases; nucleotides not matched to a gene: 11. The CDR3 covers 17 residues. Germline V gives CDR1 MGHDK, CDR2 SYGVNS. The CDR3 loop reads CASSADRVLVSNEKLFF. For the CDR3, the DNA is TGTGCCAGCAGTGCAGACAGGGTCCTAGTGTCTAATGAAAAACTGTTTTTT. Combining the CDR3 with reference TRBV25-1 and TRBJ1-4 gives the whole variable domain EADIYQTPRYLVIGTGKKITLECSQTMGHDKMYWYQQDPGMELHLIHYSYGVNSTEKGDLSSESTVSRIRTEHFPLTLESARPSHTSQYLCASSADRVLVSNEKLFFGSGTQLSVL.

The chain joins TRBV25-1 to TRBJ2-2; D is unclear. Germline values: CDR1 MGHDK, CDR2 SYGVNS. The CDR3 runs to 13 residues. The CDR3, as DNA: TGTGCAAACACCCAATCTAACACCGGGGAGCTGTTTTTT. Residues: CANTQSNTGELFF.

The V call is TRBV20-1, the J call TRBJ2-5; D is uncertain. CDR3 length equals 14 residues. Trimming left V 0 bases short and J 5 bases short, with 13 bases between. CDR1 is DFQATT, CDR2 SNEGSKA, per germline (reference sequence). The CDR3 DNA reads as TGCAGTGCTAGAGATCGAAGGCTGCAGGAGACCCAGTACTTC. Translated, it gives CSARDRRLQETQYF.

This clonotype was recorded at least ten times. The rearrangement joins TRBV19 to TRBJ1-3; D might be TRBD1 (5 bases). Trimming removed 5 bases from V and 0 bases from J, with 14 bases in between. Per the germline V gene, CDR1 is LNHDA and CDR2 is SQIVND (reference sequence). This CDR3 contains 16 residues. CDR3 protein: CASSPGDASSGNTIYF. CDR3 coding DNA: TGTGCCAGTAGTCCCGGGGACGCGAGCTCTGGAAACACCATATATTTT. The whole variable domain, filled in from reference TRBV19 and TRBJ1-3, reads DGGITQSPKYLFRKEGQNVTLSCEQNLNHDAMYWYRQDPGQGLRLIYYSQIVNDFQKGDIAEGYSVSREKKESFPLTVTSAQKNPTAFYLCASSPGDASSGNTIYFGEGSWLTVV.

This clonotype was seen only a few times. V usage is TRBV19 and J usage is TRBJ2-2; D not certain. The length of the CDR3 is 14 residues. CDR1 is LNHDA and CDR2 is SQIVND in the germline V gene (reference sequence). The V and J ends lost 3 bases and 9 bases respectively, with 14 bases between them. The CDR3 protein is CASSIWQDLRELFF. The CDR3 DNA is TGTGCCAGTAGTATTTGGCAGGACCTCCGGGAGCTGTTTTTT.

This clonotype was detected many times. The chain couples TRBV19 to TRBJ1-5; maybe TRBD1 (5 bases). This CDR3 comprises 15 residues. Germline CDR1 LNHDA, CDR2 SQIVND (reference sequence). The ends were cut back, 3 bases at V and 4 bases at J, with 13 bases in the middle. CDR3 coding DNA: TGTGCCAGTAGTATCCGGACATACCGTAATCAGCCCCAGCATTTT. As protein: CASSIRTYRNQPQHF. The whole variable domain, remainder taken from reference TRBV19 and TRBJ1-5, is DGGITQSPKYLFRKEGQNVTLSCEQNLNHDAMYWYRQDPGQGLRLIYYSQIVNDFQKGDIAEGYSVSREKKESFPLTVTSAQKNPTAFYLCASSIRTYRNQPQHFGDGTRLSIL.

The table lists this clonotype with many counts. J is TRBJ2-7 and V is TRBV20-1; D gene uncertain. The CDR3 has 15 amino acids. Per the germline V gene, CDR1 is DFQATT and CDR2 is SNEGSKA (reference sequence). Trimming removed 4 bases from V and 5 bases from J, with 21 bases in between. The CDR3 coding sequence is TGCAGTGCTAAAACGGAGACTCGCCCTAATCACGAGCAGTACTTC. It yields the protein CSAKTETRPNHEQYF.

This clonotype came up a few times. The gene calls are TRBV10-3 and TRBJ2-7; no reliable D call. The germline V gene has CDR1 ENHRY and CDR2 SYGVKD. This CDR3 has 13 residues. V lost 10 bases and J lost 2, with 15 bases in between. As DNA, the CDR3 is TGTGCCAGCAGGAATCTTCTAACCTACGAGCAGTACTTC. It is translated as CASRNLLTYEQYF.

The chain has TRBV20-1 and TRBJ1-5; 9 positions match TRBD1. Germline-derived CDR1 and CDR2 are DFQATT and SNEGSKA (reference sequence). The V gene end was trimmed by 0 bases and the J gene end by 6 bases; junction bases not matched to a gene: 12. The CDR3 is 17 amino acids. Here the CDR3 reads CSARDRFQDRGSQPQHF. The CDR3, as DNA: TGCAGTGCTAGAGATAGGTTCCAGGACAGGGGCTCTCAGCCCCAGCATTTT.

The CDR3: CASQEGGSYEQYF. DNA of the CDR3: TGTGCCAGTCAGGAAGGCGGCTCCTACGAGCAGTACTTC. The V and J genes are TRBV19 and TRBJ2-7, with D hard to call. The CDR3 loop spans 13 amino acids. V was shortened by 8 bases and J by 0 bases, with 11 bases between the two germline ends. Per germline, CDR1 LNHDA and CDR2 SQIVND (reference sequence).

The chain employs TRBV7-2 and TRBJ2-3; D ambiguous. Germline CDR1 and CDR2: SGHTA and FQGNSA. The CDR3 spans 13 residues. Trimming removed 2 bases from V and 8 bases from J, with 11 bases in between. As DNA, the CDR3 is TGTGCCAGCAGCTTATGGAGTCCGACTACGCAGTATTTT. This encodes CASSLWSPTTQYF.

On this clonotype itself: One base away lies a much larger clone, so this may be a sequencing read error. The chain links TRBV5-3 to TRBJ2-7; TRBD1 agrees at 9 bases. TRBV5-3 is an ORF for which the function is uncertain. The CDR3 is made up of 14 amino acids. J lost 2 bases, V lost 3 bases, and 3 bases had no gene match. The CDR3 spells CARSWDRATYEQYF. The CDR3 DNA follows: TGTGCCAGAAGCTGGGACAGGGCCACCTACGAGCAGTACTTC.

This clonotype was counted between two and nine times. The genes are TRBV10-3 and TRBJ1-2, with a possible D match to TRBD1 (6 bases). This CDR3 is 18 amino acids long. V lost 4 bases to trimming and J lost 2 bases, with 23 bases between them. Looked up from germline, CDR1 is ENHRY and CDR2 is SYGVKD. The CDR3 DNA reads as TGTGCCATCAGTGCTAGGACAGCCGACCGCCTCACAAACTATGGCTACACCTTC. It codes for CAISARTADRLTNYGYTF.

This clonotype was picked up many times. The CDR3 here is CASSLVGQGYGYTF. The CDR3 nucleotides are TGTGCCAGCAGCTTGGTTGGGCAGGGGTATGGCTACACCTTC. The rearrangement uses TRBV5-8 and TRBJ1-2; D possibly corresponds to TRBD1 (6 bases). The V and J ends lost 0 bases and 5 bases respectively, with 11 bases between them. The CDR3 is 14 amino acids. The V gene's germline CDR1 is SGHTS and CDR2 YDEGEE.